The source of this TCR beta chain is a study of control samples from healthy donors and cancer patients. Produced via immunoSEQ multiplex PCR; TCRdb's table is partial and in-frame only. Counted here are 70,000 to 75,000 clones, just under 90% occurring once; the ten biggest clones make up 19%. V lost 6 bases, J lost 3 bases, and 12 bases lay in between. From germline, CDR1 is SNHLY and CDR2 FYNNEI. The CDR3 length is 14 residues. The sequence was collected from a man aged 55 to 70 with lung cancer. Sequencing input: PBMCs. The chain uses TRBV2 and TRBJ1-5; tentatively, D is TRBD1 (5 bases). Here the CDR3 reads CASRRRDLNQPQHF. The CDR3 DNA follows: TGTGCCAGCAGGAGACGGGACCTCAATCAGCCCCAGCATTTT.